In its sample, the clone carrying this T cell receptor beta chain was seen many times. Its antigen is as yet unknown. This specimen comes from a study of T cells in Graves' hyperthyroidism and ophthalmopathy. Regarding the study as a whole: Also found in blood were most expanded thyroid clonotypes above 0.001.

The V gene lost 1 base and the J gene lost 2 bases, with 13 bases spanning the gap. The CDR3 sequence is 16 residues long. Germline-derived CDR1 and CDR2 are SGHAT and FQNNGV. RNA transcripts provided the source from which TCR beta CDR3 regions were amplified. In the first-round RT-PCR of the TCR CDR3, the HTBI primer set was used. TCRdb re-derived calls from the multiplex PCR reads in MiXCR, one entry per CDR3 protein. Here the sample spans over 400,000 distinct CDR3 sequences, about 14% being singletons. V usage is TRBV11-2 and J usage is TRBJ2-3; D may be TRBD2 (6 bases). The sequence was obtained from a man in his late teens or twenties with Graves' ophthalmopathy. Sequencing was carried out using blood. CDR3 residues: CASSLVWRGPTDTQYF. The CDR3 coding sequence is TGTGCCAGCAGCTTAGTTTGGCGGGGCCCCACAGATACGCAGTATTTT.